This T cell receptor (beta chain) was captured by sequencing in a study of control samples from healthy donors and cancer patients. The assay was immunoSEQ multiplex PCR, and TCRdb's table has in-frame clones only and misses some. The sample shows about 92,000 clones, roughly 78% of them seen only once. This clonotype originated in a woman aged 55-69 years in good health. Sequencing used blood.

The CDR3 here is CAISESSNGYTF. As DNA, the CDR3 is TGTGCCATCAGTGAGTCTAGTAATGGCTACACCTTC. This sequence joins TRBV10-3 and TRBJ1-2; D remains ambiguous. Germline values: CDR1 ENHRY, CDR2 SYGVKD. This CDR3 is 12 amino acids long. Trimming shortened V by 0 bases and J by 6 bases, and 5 bases separated the two germline ends.